This record concerns one TCR beta chain sequence. Its antigen is currently not known. There are no base qualities to consult, and no much larger clone falls within one base. The data were obtained in a study of cytomegalovirus exposure and HLA in healthy donors (TCRdb year 2017). A note on the overall study: An earlier analysis of roughly 570 of the donors reported over 250 Gb of sequence data and roughly 120 million unique TCR beta sequences obtained from around 190 million T cells. An early release covering 500 to 750 HLA-typed donors comprised about 300 gigabases of sequencing data and around 85 million unique TCR sequences. Of the roughly 400 genotyped donors, over 65% fell in the genetic ancestry cluster associated with self-reported Caucasian donors. The study aimed to test whether cataloging public T cell receptors could reveal signatures of past pathogen exposure. The study profiled the T cell repertoires of fewer than 850 subjects by immunosequencing and related them to cytomegalovirus serostatus. Besides the first cohort of approximately 710 subjects, a separate validation cohort made up of roughly 120 different subjects was used. High-throughput TCR immunosequencing, statistical association of individual TCRs with disease status, and machine learning were combined to predict cytomegalovirus infection status. A later analysis re-examined previously published TCR beta repertoires from more than 550 donors and added high-resolution HLA genotyping to investigate patterns of TCR occurrence. Rather than using new phenotypic data, the later analysis identified candidate immune exposures from TCR beta sequences and from how often those sequences occurred across donors. In an earlier analysis of roughly 580 of the donors, high-throughput TCR beta sequencing was used to judge whether each TCR beta V gene segment behaved as functional or pseudogenic. Alongside the repertoire data, information on donor age, sex, ethnicity and CMV serostatus was compiled. Genome-wide SNP genotypes for about 65% of the 666 donors were used in a later genetic analysis, which treated that subset as a discovery cohort. All discovery cohort repertoires had been generated using a single sequencing platform. HLA typing included class I and class II loci at four-digit resolution. The number of typed donors differed by locus: about 620-640 for A, B, C, DRB1 and DQB1; approximately 520 for DQA1; 606 for DPA1; and 400 to 480 for DPB1. Four to six DR-DQ haplotypes were handled as single units for association and clustering because linkage in the cohort was strong. Among 350 to 400 genotyped donors of the cohort, an average of 235,054 unique TCR beta nucleotide sequences were sequenced per donor, roughly 18% of them non-productive. The paper's findings and limits, for the study overall: In a later analysis, HLA-associated TCR beta chains showed more clonal expansion and lower generation probabilities than non-associated chains that were equally common. Correlated functional status among segregating V segments might reflect linkage disequilibrium, but an unknown experimental factor could not be ruled out. In the study, 150 to 200 TCR beta chains were listed as associated with cytomegalovirus. Specific HLA alleles were associated with some 15,000 TCR beta sequences at a false discovery rate of 0.05 in a later analysis. In a later analysis, the rate of TCR association differed among HLA loci, with DRB1 alleles having the most associated TCRs and HLA-C alleles having the fewest. Strong co-occurrence of HLA alleles, especially DR and DQ, made assigning TCR associations to individual alleles difficult. Sequencing depth was assumed to be roughly uniform across donors in the presence/absence analyses, though that assumption may not hold. Immune exposure information for the cohort was limited to CMV serostatus. A later genetic analysis associated a missense DCLRE1C variant with V-gene and J-gene trimming of TCR beta chains, and an independent cohort replicated the association. Most TCR sequences were observed very rarely across donors, whereas some public TCRs were present in many individuals. Because HLA typing was unavailable for some donors at each locus, only the typed subset was used in association tests. Over 15 rarely observed V segments, including chromosome 9 orphons, were excluded from the earlier analysis of approximately 600 of the donors because counts were too low. In a later genetic analysis, fewer N-insertions in productive TCRs were reported among donors in an Asian-associated ancestry cluster than the roughly 670-donor mean. A further reported finding was that TCR beta sequences accurately predicted the HLA-A and HLA-B alleles for most subjects in the first cohort. A group of highly shared sequence variants was considered likely to be a technical artifact of the sequencing pipeline. According to a later analysis, most CMV-associated TCR beta chains appeared to be HLA-restricted, and the HLA associations seemed to be driven largely by CMV exposure. Only TCR beta chains were sequenced in this cohort, and the absence of alpha or paired-chain data limited detectable features. Several of the top co-occurrence clusters appeared to be linked to parvovirus B19, influenza, CMV and Epstein-Barr virus, according to a later analysis. In both the original and validation cohorts, the classifier was reported to diagnose cytomegalovirus status with high specificity and sensitivity. In an earlier analysis of under 600 of the donors, most TCR beta V segments were observed in productive rearrangements about 90% or about 30% of the time, broadly matching IMGT annotations. In vitro tests confirmed that a few of the cytomegalovirus-associated TCR beta chains recognize cytomegalovirus antigens. According to the authors, the approach could potentially be generalized to other disease states and immunological phenotypes.

The cohort was made up of 666 healthy bone marrow donors. All cohort members were sampled while nominally healthy, although unrecorded immune exposures were likely present. The donor tested CMV seronegative, placing the donor among the 350 to 400 seronegative members of the cohort. Every donor gave a peripheral blood sample, and the peripheral blood mononuclear cells from that sample were used for TCR beta sequencing. The Qiagen DNeasy Blood Extraction Kit was used to extract genomic DNA from the blood cell samples. Library generation was performed with the immunoSEQ multiplex PCR assay. The multiplex PCR relied on a mix of 60 forward primers for TCR Vbeta segments and 13 reverse primers for TCR Jbeta segments. Amplification of the CDR3 region of rearranged TCR beta genes was performed with a multiplex PCR assay on genomic DNA. On the Illumina HiSeq System, the amplified TCR beta libraries were sequenced as 87-base-pair reads. The source study handled its data this way. Across the 500 to 750 repertoires, a later analysis counted around 80 million unique TCR beta chains, 8.5 million to 12 million of which were shared by at least two donors. A nearest-neighbor algorithm error-corrected the raw reads and collapsed the reads into unique sequences, merging closely related sequences to remove PCR and sequencing errors. Alignment of CDR3 sequences to IMGT reference sequences was used to assign V, D and J gene segments. For a sequence to be retained, a match of at least six nucleotides was required to both a V gene segment and a J gene segment. Rearrangements were called productive when the CDR3 lacked stop codons and stayed in frame with V and J; all others were non-productive. Following IMGT convention, CDR3 was defined as the stretch from the second conserved V-encoded cysteine to the conserved J-encoded phenylalanine. The earlier analysis of approximately 500 of the donors excluded sequences that lacked an unambiguous match to a single V gene segment. An earlier analysis of several hundred of the donors classified V segments as functional when productive rearrangements were above 56.7% and as segregating when the standard deviation between donors was above 5%. To diagnose cytomegalovirus status from the catalog of TCR beta chain sequences, a statistical classification framework was built. A later analysis assigned V and J genes by comparing TCR nucleotide sequences with IMGT/GENE-DB human TR gene sequences. In a later analysis, CDR3 sequences and most-parsimonious VDJ recombination scenarios were assigned using the TCRdist pipeline. In a later analysis, each TCR beta chain was defined by its CDR3 amino acid sequence together with its V-gene family, and reads without a unique V-gene family were excluded. To address suspected cross-contamination and a sequencing artifact, a later analysis removed under 600 highly shared, low-generation-probability nucleotide sequences. In a later analysis, a clonal expansion index for each public chain was calculated from normalized within-repertoire ranks of inferred template counts. In a later analysis, generation probabilities were computed with a VDJ recombination model fitted to out-of-frame rearrangements, and the resulting probabilities were checked against IGoR. In a later analysis, hypergeometric tests were used to score TCR-TCR, TCR-HLA and TCR-CMV co-occurrence, with a repertoire-size bias correction applied to TCR pairs. In a later analysis, false discovery rates were estimated by permuting HLA or CMV assignments 20 times. In a later analysis, co-occurring TCRs were grouped using DBSCAN, and TCRdist sequence similarity was added for clustering within HLA-allele-positive subsets. For co-occurrence clustering, repertoires with fewer than 30,000 or more than 120,000 public chains were excluded, along with roughly five repertoires with anomalous nucleotide sharing. Held by TCRdb, this immuneACCESS table contains in-frame sequences only and omits some clones. Under half of the omission traces to an unresolved V gene where checked; the cause of the rest is unknown. The D gene and trimming were derived from the DNA, and the V and J assignments and clone size from that table. Counted in this sample were 100,000 to 150,000 clones; about 83% of them appeared once. The top ten clones comprise roughly 1.2% of the sample.

Sequenced: PBMCs. The TCR sequence derives from a girl aged 2-15 years in good health and CMV-seronegative.

For the CDR3, the sequence is CASSLVGGRDTEAFF. The DNA sequence is as follows: TGTGCCAGCAGCTTGGTAGGCGGGCGGGACACTGAAGCTTTCTTT. Recombination linked TRBV7-9 to TRBJ1-1, with no confident D gene call. Taken from cysteine to phenylalanine, the CDR3 has 15 residues. Just the 45-base CDR3 DNA is kept, in frame starting at base 1. According to the germline V gene (reference sequence), CDR1 reads SEHNR and CDR2 reads FQNEAQ. Deletion took 3 bases off V and 3 bases off J, with a span of 14 bases between the germline ends.